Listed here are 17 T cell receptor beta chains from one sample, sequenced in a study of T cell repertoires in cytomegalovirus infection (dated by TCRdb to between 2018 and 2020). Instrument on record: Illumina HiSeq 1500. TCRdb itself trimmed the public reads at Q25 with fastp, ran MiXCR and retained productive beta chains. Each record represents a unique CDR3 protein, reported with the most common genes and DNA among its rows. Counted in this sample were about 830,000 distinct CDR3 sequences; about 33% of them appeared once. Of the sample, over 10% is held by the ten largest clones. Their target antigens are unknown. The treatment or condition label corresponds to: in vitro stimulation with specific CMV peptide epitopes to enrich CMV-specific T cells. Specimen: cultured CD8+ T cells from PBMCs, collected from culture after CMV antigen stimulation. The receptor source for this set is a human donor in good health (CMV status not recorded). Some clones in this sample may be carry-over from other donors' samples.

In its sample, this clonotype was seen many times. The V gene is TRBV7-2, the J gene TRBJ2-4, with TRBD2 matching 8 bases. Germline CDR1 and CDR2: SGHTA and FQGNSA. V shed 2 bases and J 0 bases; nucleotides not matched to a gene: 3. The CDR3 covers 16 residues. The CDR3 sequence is CASSLPGGRAKNIQYF. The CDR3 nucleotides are TGTGCCAGCAGCTTACCGGGGGGGCGAGCCAAAAACATTCAGTACTTC.

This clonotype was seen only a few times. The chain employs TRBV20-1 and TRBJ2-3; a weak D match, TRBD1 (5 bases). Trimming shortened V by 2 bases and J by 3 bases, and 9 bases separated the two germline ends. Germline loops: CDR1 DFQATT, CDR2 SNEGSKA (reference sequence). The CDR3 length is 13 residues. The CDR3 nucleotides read TGCAGTGCTAGAAGGCAGGGAACAGATACGCAGTATTTT. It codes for CSARRQGTDTQYF.

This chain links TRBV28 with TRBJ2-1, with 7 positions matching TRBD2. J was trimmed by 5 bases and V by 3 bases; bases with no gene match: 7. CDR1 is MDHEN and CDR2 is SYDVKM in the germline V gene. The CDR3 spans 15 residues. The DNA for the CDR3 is TGTGCCAGCAGTTTTGTTACGGGGGGTAACAATGAGCAGTTCTTC. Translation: CASSFVTGGNNEQFF.

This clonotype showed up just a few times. The CDR3 coding sequence is TGTGCCAGCAGTTCGCTCGTCGAGGGAGCTGAAAAACTGTTTTTT. Translating it yields CASSSLVEGAEKLFF. The chain is built from TRBV6-5 and TRBJ1-4; D is unclear. Germline loops: CDR1 MNHEY, CDR2 SVGAGI. Trimming cost V 4 bases and J 7 bases, with 16 bases left between them. The CDR3 spans 15 residues.

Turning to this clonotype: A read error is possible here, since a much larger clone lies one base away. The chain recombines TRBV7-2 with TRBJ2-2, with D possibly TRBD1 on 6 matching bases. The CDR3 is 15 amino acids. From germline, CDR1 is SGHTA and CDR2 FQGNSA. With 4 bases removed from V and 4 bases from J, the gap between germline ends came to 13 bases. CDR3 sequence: CASSSVRGSTGELFF. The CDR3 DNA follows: TGTGCCAGCAGCTCCGTAAGGGGGTCCACCGGGGAGCTGTTTTTT.

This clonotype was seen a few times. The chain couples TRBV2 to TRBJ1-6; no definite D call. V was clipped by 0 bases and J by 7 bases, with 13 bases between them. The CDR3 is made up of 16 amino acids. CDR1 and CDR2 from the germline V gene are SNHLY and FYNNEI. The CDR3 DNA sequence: TGTGCCAGCAGTGAAGCGACCCGATCTATCAATTCACCCCTCCACTTT. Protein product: CASSEATRSINSPLHF.

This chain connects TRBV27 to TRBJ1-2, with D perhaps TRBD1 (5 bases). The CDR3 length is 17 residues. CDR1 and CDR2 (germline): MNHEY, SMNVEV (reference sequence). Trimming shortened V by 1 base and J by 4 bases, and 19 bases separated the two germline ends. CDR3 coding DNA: TGTGCCAGCAGTTTATGGTCAAAGAATACAGGATTCTATGGCTACACCTTC. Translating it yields CASSLWSKNTGFYGYTF.

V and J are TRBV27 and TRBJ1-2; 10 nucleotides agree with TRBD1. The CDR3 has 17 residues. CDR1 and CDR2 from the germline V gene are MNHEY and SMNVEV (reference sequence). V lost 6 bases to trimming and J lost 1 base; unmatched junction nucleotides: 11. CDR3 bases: TGTGCCAGCAGACGAGTGAGGGACAGGGGATTTAACTATGGCTACACCTTC. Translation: CASRRVRDRGFNYGYTF.

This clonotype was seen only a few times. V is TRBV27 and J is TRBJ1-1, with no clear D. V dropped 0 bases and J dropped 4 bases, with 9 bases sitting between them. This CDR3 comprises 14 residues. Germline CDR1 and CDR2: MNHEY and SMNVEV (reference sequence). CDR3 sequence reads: CASSLSVGSTEAFF. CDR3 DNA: TGTGCCAGCAGTTTATCAGTGGGCAGCACTGAAGCTTTCTTT.

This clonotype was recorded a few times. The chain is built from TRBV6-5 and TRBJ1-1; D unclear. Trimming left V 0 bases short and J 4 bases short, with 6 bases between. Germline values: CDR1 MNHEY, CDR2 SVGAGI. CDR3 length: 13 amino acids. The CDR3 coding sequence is TGTGCCAGCAGTTACTCTGGGTCCACTGAAGCTTTCTTT. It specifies CASSYSGSTEAFF.

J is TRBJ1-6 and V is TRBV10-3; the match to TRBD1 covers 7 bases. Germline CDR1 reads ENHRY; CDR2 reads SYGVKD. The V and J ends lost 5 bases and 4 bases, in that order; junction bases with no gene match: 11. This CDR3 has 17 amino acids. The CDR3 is CAISQVSGGAYNSPLHF. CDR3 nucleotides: TGTGCCATCAGTCAAGTTTCAGGGGGAGCTTATAATTCACCCCTCCACTTT.

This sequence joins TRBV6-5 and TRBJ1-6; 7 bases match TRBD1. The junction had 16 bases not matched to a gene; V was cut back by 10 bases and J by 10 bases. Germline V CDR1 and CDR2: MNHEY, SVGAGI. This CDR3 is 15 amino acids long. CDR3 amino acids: CATQLGVTGISPLHF. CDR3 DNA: TGTGCCACCCAGTTAGGTGTGACAGGGATCTCACCCCTCCACTTT.

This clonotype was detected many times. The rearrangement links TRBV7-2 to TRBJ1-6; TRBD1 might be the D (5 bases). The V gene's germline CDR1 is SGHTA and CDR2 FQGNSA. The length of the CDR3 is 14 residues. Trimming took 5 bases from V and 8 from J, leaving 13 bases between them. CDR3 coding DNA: TGTGCCAGCAGCGGCAGGGCCCTATATTCACCCCTCCACTTT. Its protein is CASSGRALYSPLHF.

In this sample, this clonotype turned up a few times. The CDR3 is CASSSGLAGGLFYNEQFF. The CDR3 coding sequence is TGTGCCAGCAGTTCGGGACTAGCGGGGGGCCTCTTCTACAATGAGCAGTTCTTC. The rearrangement uses TRBV6-5 and TRBJ2-1; 15 nucleotides align to TRBD2. Losses at the gene ends were 4 bases for V and 3 bases for J; bases not matched to a gene: 7. The germline gives CDR1 MNHEY, CDR2 SVGAGI. The CDR3 is 18 residues long.

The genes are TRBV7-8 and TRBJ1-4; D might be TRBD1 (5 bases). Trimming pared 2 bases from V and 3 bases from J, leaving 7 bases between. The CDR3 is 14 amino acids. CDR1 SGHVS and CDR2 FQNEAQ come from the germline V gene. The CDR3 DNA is TGTGCCAGCAGCTTAAGGGGATCTAATGAAAAACTGTTTTTT. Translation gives CASSLRGSNEKLFF.

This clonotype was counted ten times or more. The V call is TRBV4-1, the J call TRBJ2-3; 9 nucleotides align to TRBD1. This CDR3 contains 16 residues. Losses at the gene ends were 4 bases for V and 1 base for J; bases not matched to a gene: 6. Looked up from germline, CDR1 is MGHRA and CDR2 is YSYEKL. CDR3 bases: TGCGCCAGCAGCCCGCGACAGGGGGGCCGCACAGATACGCAGTATTTT. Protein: CASSPRQGGRTDTQYF.

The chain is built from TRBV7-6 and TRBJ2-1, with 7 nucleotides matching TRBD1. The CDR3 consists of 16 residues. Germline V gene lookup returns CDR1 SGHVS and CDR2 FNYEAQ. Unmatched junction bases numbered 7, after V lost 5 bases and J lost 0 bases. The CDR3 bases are TGTGCCAGCAGCCCGTACCCAGGGGGCTCCTACAATGAGCAGTTCTTC. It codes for CASSPYPGGSYNEQFF.